The source of this T cell receptor beta chain is a study of T-cell memory formation after mild COVID-19. This clonotype turned up a few times. Its specificity is not known. From the 5' RACE reads, TCRdb called clonotypes with MiXCR, one entry per CDR3 protein. The sample has about 560,000 distinct CDR3 sequences, less than 25% seen once. This CDR3 comprises 18 residues. Germline loops: CDR1 ENHRY, CDR2 SYGVKD. Unmatched junction bases numbered 7, after V lost 6 bases and J lost 0 bases. Notes on the study in general: Mainly in CM and EM were contracting CD4+ clones; CD8+ were in EMRA.

The receptor was isolated from an adult woman who had mild COVID-19 (a few samples of this study predate the infection). Cell type and time point are not known. The J gene is TRBJ2-6, the V gene TRBV10-3, with 11 bases that match TRBD2. Input material: PBMCs or a T cell subset sorted from them (not recorded which). CDR3 sequence (DNA): TGTGCCATCAGGGGTACGACTAGCGGGGACTCTGGGGCCAACGTCCTGACTTTC. It encodes CAIRGTTSGDSGANVLTF.